The sequence of this TCR beta chain was determined in a study of regulatory T cells in long-lasting Graves disease (dated by TCRdb to the early 2020s). Describing the broader study: Persistent Graves' disease was defined as antithyroid drug treatment for over 5 years with persistently positive TSH receptor autoantibodies. This study used TCR sequencing and RNA sequencing of peripheral blood to compare persistent Graves' disease patients against newly diagnosed Graves' disease patients. Persistent Graves' disease patients in the clinical cohort had taken antithyroid drugs for approximately ten years on average. The study was conducted in China and was registered as a clinical trial. A total of roughly 35 samples underwent TCR sequencing: about 13 from persistent and roughly 20 from newly diagnosed Graves' disease patients. Results the study describes overall, beyond this receptor: Persistent disease showed preferential use of TRBV28, TRBJ1-2 and TRBJ2-5, whereas newly diagnosed disease favored TRBV20-1 and TRBJ2-1. A larger number of public clonotypes was shared among persistent patients (approximately 3,000) than among newly diagnosed patients (roughly 1,000). Because the primary lesion, thyroid tissue, could not be accessed, the study looked at peripheral blood alone. Compared with newly diagnosed patients, patients with persistent Graves' disease had lower TCR Shannon entropy and fewer highly expanded clones, which suggests clonal expansion. Sequencing and analysis were limited to the TCR beta chain. The authors acknowledged the small sample size as a limitation that may reduce accuracy.

In the case of this clonotype: Its antigen specificity is not known. Base qualities are not recorded, but no much larger clone differs from it by a single base.

The time point label of this sample denotes: persistent/refractory GD, antithyroid drugs over 5 years with positive TRAb. For both TCR sequencing and RNA sequencing, RNA was extracted from PBMCs using TRIzol. The diagnosis of Graves' disease followed American Thyroid Association guidelines. Recruitment of patients was carried out at an endocrinology department in Xi'an, China. From each patient, approximately 10 milliliters of peripheral blood was collected into an EDTA anticoagulant tube. Ficoll Paque Plus density gradient separation was used to isolate PBMCs, and no further T cell sorting was done. RNA quality was checked with an Agilent 2100 Bioanalyzer and agarose gel, and concentration with a NanoDrop 2000. V is cut by 8 bases and J by 1 base, and the space between the germline ends is 8 bases. From the germline V gene, CDR1 is SNHLY and CDR2 is FYNNEI. From its cysteine to its phenylalanine, the CDR3 spans 12 amino acids. This entry keeps only the CDR3 DNA: 36 bases, framed from base 1.

To prepare the library, multiplex PCR was applied. The run used an Illumina HiSeq 4000. TCR beta libraries were built with iRepertoire HTBI primers and Arm-PCR amplification of CDR3 regions. Gel purification was performed on PCR products prior to sequencing. The original methods were these. Across samples, fewer than 70 TRBV and approximately 15 TRBJ segments were identified and used for gene usage analysis of CDR3 amino acid clonotypes. Filtered high-quality paired reads were merged into contigs using COPE and FqMerger. BLAST was used to align contigs to IMGT TRBV, TRBD and TRBJ reference genes, and CDR3 was defined according to IMGT. Clonotypes above 0.1% frequency were classified as highly expanded clones. Repertoire diversity was measured by Shannon entropy, and V-J evenness by the Gini coefficient. Clonotypes shared by more than one individual were considered public. TCRdb itself trimmed the public reads at Q25 with fastp, ran MiXCR and retained productive beta chains. CDR3 protein sequences are deduplicated, and each keeps its most common genes and DNA. The V and J calls reflect TCRdb's pipeline rather than the authors' work. The sample table holds about 470,000 distinct CDR3 sequences, of which less than 25% were seen once. The top ten clones comprise about 8.3% of the sample.

The sample was peripheral blood mononuclear cells (PBMCs), taken when the disease was refractory, from a patient treated with antithyroid drugs. The chain was built from TRBV2 and TRBJ2-5; TRBD1 could be the D gene, as 5 bases match. This TCR derives from a female donor with Graves disease. The DNA is TGTGCCAGCGAAGGGGTCCAAGAGACCCAGTACTTC. It translates to CASEGVQETQYF.